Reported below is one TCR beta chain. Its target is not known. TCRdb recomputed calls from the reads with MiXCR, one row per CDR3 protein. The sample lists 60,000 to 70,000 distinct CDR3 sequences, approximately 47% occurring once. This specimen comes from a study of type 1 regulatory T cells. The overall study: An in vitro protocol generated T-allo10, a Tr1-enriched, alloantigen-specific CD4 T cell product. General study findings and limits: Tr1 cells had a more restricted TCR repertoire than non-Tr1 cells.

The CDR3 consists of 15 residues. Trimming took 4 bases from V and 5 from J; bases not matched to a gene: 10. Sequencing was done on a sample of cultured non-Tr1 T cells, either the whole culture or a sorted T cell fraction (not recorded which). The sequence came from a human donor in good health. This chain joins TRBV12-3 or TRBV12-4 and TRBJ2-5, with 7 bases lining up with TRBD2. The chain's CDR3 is CASSWYGAGWETQYF. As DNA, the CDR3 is TGTGCCAGCAGTTGGTACGGAGCGGGGTGGGAGACCCAGTACTTC.